This T cell receptor (beta chain) came from a study of naive and memory T cell subsets. Whole-study results and caveats: Naive and memory repertoire findings lacked a ground truth for validation. Gini index rose across naive, CM, EM and EMRA in CD4 and CD8.

Two oligonucleotides, mixed equimolar, formed the beta constant-region primer covering TRBC1 and TRBC2. MiXCR, run by TCRdb on the UMI-ligation and nested PCR reads, gives a single entry per CDR3 protein. This table has approximately 82,000 distinct CDR3 sequences, about 7% appearing once. This clonotype came up a few times. The antigen remains undetermined. Per the germline V gene, CDR1 is SGHVS and CDR2 is FQNEAQ. The CDR3 consists of 16 residues. Trimming shortened V by 2 bases and J by 3 bases, and 15 bases separated the two germline ends. This sequence joins TRBV7-8 and TRBJ2-3; D may be TRBD1 (6 bases). Sequences were obtained from central memory CD4+ T cells from blood. This receptor was identified in a human donor in good health. The chain's CDR3 is CASSLIVQGRTDTQYF. The DNA of the CDR3 is TGTGCCAGCAGCTTAATCGTGCAGGGGCGTACAGATACGCAGTATTTT.